This entry lists 8 T cell receptor beta chains sequenced from one sample in a study of cytomegalovirus exposure and HLA in healthy donors. Vbeta (60) and Jbeta (13) primers were used in the PCR. Clones were read by immunoSEQ multiplex PCR, and TCRdb kept only the in-frame ones, dropping some. The repertoire holds 85,000 to 100,000 clones, with around nine tenths as singletons. What was sequenced was PBMCs. Source of these receptors: a man aged 30 to 39 in good health and CMV-seropositive.

The chain joins TRBV7-9 to TRBJ2-1, with D possibly matching TRBD1 (5 bases). The germline V gene encodes CDR1 SEHNR and CDR2 FQNEAQ (reference sequence). Trimming took off 3 bases at V and 8 bases at J, with 20 bases between the two ends. The CDR3 sequence is 16 residues long. CDR3 loop: CASSFLMTVKGDEQFF. As DNA, the CDR3 is TGTGCCAGCAGCTTTTTGATGACAGTAAAGGGCGATGAGCAGTTCTTC. Looking up the rest from reference TRBV7-9 and TRBJ2-1 gives the full variable domain: DTGVSQNPRHKITKRGQNVTFRCDPISEHNRLYWYRQTLGQGPEFLTYFQNEAQLEKSRLLSDRFSAERPKGSFSTLEIQRTEQGDSAMYLCASSFLMTVKGDEQFFGPGTRLTVL.

The rearrangement uses TRBV27 and TRBJ2-3; no reliable D call. There are 15 residues in the CDR3. The V gene lost 4 bases and the J gene lost 5 bases, with 16 bases spanning the gap. Germline CDR1 is MNHEY and CDR2 is SMNVEV (reference sequence). The CDR3 DNA is TGTGCCAGCAGTTCCCATCGGGTGCTTGGAGATACGCAGTATTTT. This sequence encodes CASSSHRVLGDTQYF.

The CDR3 DNA follows: TGTGCCACCAGCAGAACCCCGGGACTAGCGGGAGACTACGAGCAGTACTTC. Its protein product is CATSRTPGLAGDYEQYF. The chain is built from TRBV15 and TRBJ2-5; 14 nucleotides align to TRBD2. The tail of the sequence fits TRBJ2-7 better, so the J call may be wrong. CDR3 length: 17 amino acids. The germline gives CDR1 LNHNV, CDR2 YYDKDF (reference sequence).

This rearrangement joins TRBV10-3 to TRBJ2-3, with D perhaps TRBD2 (6 bases). The CDR3 extends over 15 amino acids. With 4 bases removed from V and 3 bases from J, the gap between germline ends came to 14 bases. Germline CDR1 and CDR2: ENHRY and SYGVKD. The CDR3 spells CAISVTGEVTDTQYF. CDR3 coding DNA: TGTGCCATCAGTGTAACGGGAGAAGTGACAGATACGCAGTATTTT.

Here the CDR3 DNA reads TGTGCCAGCAGTACTAACACTGAAGCTTTCTTT. This sequence encodes CASSTNTEAFF. The rearrangement uses TRBV28 and TRBJ1-1; D call uncertain. The CDR3 contains 11 residues. CDR1 MDHEN and CDR2 SYDVKM come from the germline V gene. V was shortened by 5 bases and J by 2 bases, with 3 bases between the two germline ends.

The chain is built from TRBV27 and TRBJ2-7; 7 bases line up with TRBD1. Germline V gene sequence: CDR1 MNHEY, CDR2 SMNVEV (reference sequence). The ends lost 3 bases at V and 6 bases at J; junction bases unmatched: 5. CDR3 length equals 13 residues. The CDR3 reads CASSLVTGSEQYF. The CDR3 coding sequence is TGTGCCAGCAGTTTGGTGACAGGGAGCGAGCAGTACTTC.

This clone showed up just a few times. The chain employs TRBV2 and TRBJ2-1, with D maybe TRBD1 (5 bases). The V gene's germline CDR1 is SNHLY and CDR2 FYNNEI. Trimming shortened V by 7 bases and J by 5 bases, and 6 bases separated the two germline ends. This CDR3 region has 11 residues. The CDR3 is CASNRNNEQFF. The CDR3 DNA reads as TGTGCCAGCAACAGGAACAATGAGCAGTTCTTC.

The chain links TRBV7-8 to TRBJ1-2; D remains unclear. There are 15 residues in the CDR3. With 3 bases removed from V and 2 bases from J, the gap between germline ends came to 13 bases. CDR1 and CDR2 from the germline V gene are SGHVS and FQNEAQ. The CDR3, as DNA: TGTGCCAGCAGCTTCCGGGATGCAAGGAACTATGGCTACACCTTC. Its translation is CASSFRDARNYGYTF.